The clone carrying this TCR beta chain is medium-sized (0.01 to 0.1%) within its sample. TCR cDNA molecules each carried a unique molecular identifier. TCRdb re-called the 5' RACE reads through MiXCR, storing one row per CDR3 protein. The top ten hold about 15% of the sample, which has 50,000 to 65,000 distinct CDR3 sequences, about 8% seen once. This sample stems from a study of spatial heterogeneity in lung cancer. On the study more broadly: Sequences of the beta chain were consistently detected in greater numbers than alpha-chain sequences.

The germline V gene encodes CDR1 SQVTM and CDR2 ANQGSEA. The CDR3 spans 15 residues. The ends were cut back, 3 bases at V and 0 bases at J, with 12 bases in the middle. Indicated time point: sample taken at primary tumor resection. Whole RNA was taken from tumor, nontumor lung or frozen PBMC; it was then sequenced unsorted. The sample consisted of PBMCs, taken at surgery. This TCR derives from a female donor with early-stage non-small cell lung cancer. This sequence joins TRBV29-1 and TRBJ2-1; D is undetermined. The CDR3 DNA reads TGCAGCGTTGACTTGGGTGTCAGCTCCTACAATGAGCAGTTCTTC. It encodes CSVDLGVSSYNEQFF.